This TCR beta chain came from a study of CD8+CD57+ T cells in acquired aplastic anemia (dated by TCRdb to 2016 to 2019). Background for the entire study: Extracted DNA from sorted CD4+ and CD8+ cells averaged 3.2 ug, ranging from roughly 0.19 to 27.4 ug. A CD8+CD57+ expansion meant a frequency higher than the mean frequency seen in healthy subjects.

On the study overall, not on this receptor specifically: About 28 CD8+ CDR3 sequences were found in both patients and controls but appeared to be highly expressed in patients and within the immunodominant clones of the patients. Patients and healthy controls showed no significant difference in CD8+ Simpson's diversity (P=0.060).

Genomic DNA was used as template for profiling of TCR beta VDJ combinations and CDR3 sequences. An Illumina HiSeq 2000 was used for TCR repertoire sequencing. Concerning the study's data processing: TRBV/TRBJ rearrangement plots, CDR3 size and DJ length profiles, and Simpson's diversity index were used to assess repertoires. The immunodominant clone was defined as the most abundant DNA sequence in deep sequencing data. CDR3 amino acid sequences were screened for sharing across subjects and were compared with published repertoires and the VDJdb database. In-frame beta chains were kept once TCRdb had trimmed the public reads at Q25 with fastp and called clones with MiXCR. Merged by CDR3 protein, the rows form single entries marked with the most common genes and DNA. In this record, the V and J calls reflect TCRdb's handling and not the investigators' own analysis. For this sample the table gives approximately 220,000 distinct CDR3 sequences, of which around 45% were detected only once. Less than 9% of the sample is taken by the ten largest.

Including cysteine and phenylalanine, the CDR3 has 14 amino acids. Only the CDR3 region is kept as DNA, spanning 42 bases read in frame from base 1. V is cut back by 7 bases and J by 10 bases, with 11 bases in the junction unmatched. From the germline V gene, CDR1 is MDHEN and CDR2 is SYDVKM. Patients chosen for sequencing had shown expansion of CD8+CD57+ cells by flow cytometry. Every patient had a diagnosis of severe acquired aplastic anemia based on International Study of Aplastic Anemia and Agranulocytosis and Camitta criteria. No therapy had been received by the patients at the time of blood sampling. In this study, sorted CD4+ and CD8+ T cells from the blood of healthy subjects and of severe aplastic anemia patients had their TCR repertoires deep-sequenced. Patients were enrolled under clinicaltrials.gov protocols 00001620, 01623167, 00001397, 00071045, 00081523 and 00961064 in the USA. Ficoll-Paque density gradient centrifugation was used to isolate peripheral blood mononuclear cells. Before DNA extraction, CD4+ and CD8+ T cells were sorted by FACS or by magnetic beads.

There are many counts of this clonotype. Its antigen has not been determined. No per-base quality is available; no much larger clone lies one base away. The source of this sequence is a human donor with aplastic anemia. Material for sequencing was sorted CD4+, CD8+, or CD8+CD57+ T cells (not recorded which) from PBMCs. The V gene is TRBV28 and the J gene is TRBJ2-1, and 9 bases in between align with TRBD2. The nucleotides read TGTGCCAGCATTCTGACTAGCGGCATAGGAGAGCAGTTCTTC. Translated, it gives CASILTSGIGEQFF. Supplemented by the reference TRBV28 and TRBJ2-1 proteins around the CDR3, the complete variable domain is DVKVTQSSRYLVKRTGEKVFLECVQDMDHENMFWYRQDPGLGLRLIYFSYDVKMKEKGDIPEGYSVSREKKERFSLILESASTNQTSMYLCASILTSGIGEQFFGPGTRLTVL.